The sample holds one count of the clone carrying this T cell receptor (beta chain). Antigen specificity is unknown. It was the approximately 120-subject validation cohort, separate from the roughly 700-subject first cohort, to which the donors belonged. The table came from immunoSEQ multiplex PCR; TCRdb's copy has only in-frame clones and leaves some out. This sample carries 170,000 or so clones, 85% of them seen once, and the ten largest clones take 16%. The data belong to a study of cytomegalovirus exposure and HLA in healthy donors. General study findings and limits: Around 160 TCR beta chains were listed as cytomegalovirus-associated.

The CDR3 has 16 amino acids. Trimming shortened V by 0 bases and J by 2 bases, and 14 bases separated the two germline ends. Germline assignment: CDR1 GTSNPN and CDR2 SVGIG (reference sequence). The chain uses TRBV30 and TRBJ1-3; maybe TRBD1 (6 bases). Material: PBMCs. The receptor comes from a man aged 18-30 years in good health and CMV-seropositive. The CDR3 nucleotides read TGTGCCTGGAGTGTACTAGGGGGGGCGGCTGGAAACACCATATATTTT. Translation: CAWSVLGGAAGNTIYF.